These 27 T cell receptor beta chains originate from one sample sequenced in a study of T cell responses to AZD1222 COVID-19 vaccine. The protocol was immunoSEQ multiplex PCR, while the TCRdb copy is restricted to in-frame clones and leaves out a portion. Seen here are about 77,000 clones, roughly 90% observed once, and the top ten hold 4.7%. The sequences come from peripheral blood, collected 28 days after the second AZD1222 dose. Receptors were obtained from an adult who received the AZD1222 COVID-19 vaccine.

The chain employs TRBV5-6 and TRBJ1-4; D gene unclear. This CDR3 is 14 amino acids long. V lost 0 bases and J 4 bases, leaving 7 bases between the germline ends. Germline V gene lookup returns CDR1 SGHDT and CDR2 YYEEEE. CDR3 nucleotide sequence: TGTGCCAGCAGCTTGGTTAGTGATAATGAAAAACTGTTTTTT. Translation gives CASSLVSDNEKLFF.

The chain uses TRBV9 and TRBJ2-3; TRBD1 or TRBD2 may be the D gene (5 bases each). Germline V CDR1 and CDR2: SGDLS, YYNGEE. This CDR3 contains 16 residues. Trimming shortened V by 2 bases and J by 2 bases, and 15 bases separated the two germline ends. In DNA form, the CDR3 reads TGTGCCAGCAGCGTTGAGGGGCGCTTATTCACAGATACGCAGTATTTT. It translates to CASSVEGRLFTDTQYF. Variable domain in full (rest from reference TRBV9 and TRBJ2-3): DSGVTQTPKHLITATGQRVTLRCSPRSGDLSVYWYQQSLDQGLQFLIQYYNGEERAKGNILERFSAQQFPDLHSELNLSSLELGDSALYFCASSVEGRLFTDTQYFGPGTRLTVL.

Concerning this clone: Other DNA sequences in this specimen translate into the identical CDR3. The rearrangement uses TRBV28 and TRBJ2-7; 7 bases align to TRBD2. Per the germline V gene, CDR1 is MDHEN and CDR2 is SYDVKM. The CDR3 runs to 15 residues. V lost 2 bases to trimming and J lost 5 bases; unmatched junction nucleotides: 9. CDR3 in amino acids: CASSLRSGIGHEQYF. The CDR3 nucleotides are TGTGCCAGCAGTTTACGAAGCGGGATTGGACACGAGCAGTACTTC. The full variable domain, its missing parts supplied by reference TRBV28 and TRBJ2-7, is DVKVTQSSRYLVKRTGEKVFLECVQDMDHENMFWYRQDPGLGLRLIYFSYDVKMKEKGDIPEGYSVSREKKERFSLILESASTNQTSMYLCASSLRSGIGHEQYFGPGTRLTVT.

In DNA, the CDR3 is TGTGCTAGTAGCATTTTGGGACAGGGAGACCACAATGAGCAGTTCTTC. It is translated as CASSILGQGDHNEQFF. The chain uses TRBV12-5 and TRBJ2-1; 9 bases agree with TRBD1. Germline trimming cut 8 bases from V and 5 bases from J; bases unmatched to any gene: 13. Germline-derived CDR1 and CDR2 are LGHNT and FRNRAP. The CDR3 extends over 16 amino acids.

The chain combines TRBV24-1 with TRBJ2-7; 9 positions match TRBD1. This CDR3 has 13 amino acids. The germline V gene encodes CDR1 KGHDR and CDR2 SFDVKD. The V segment lost 2 bases and the J segment 6 bases; nucleotides outside the gene matches: 1. CDR3 loop: CATSDSDRGEQYF. In nucleotides, the CDR3 is TGTGCCACCAGTGATTCGGACAGGGGCGAGCAGTACTTC.

DNA for the CDR3: TGTGCCAACAACAGGGTCGAGAAAACTGAAGCTTTCTTT. As protein: CANNRVEKTEAFF. This chain joins TRBV2 and TRBJ1-1; perhaps TRBD1 as D (6 bases). The CDR3 has 13 amino acids. The germline V gene encodes CDR1 SNHLY and CDR2 FYNNEI. V lost 10 bases and J 5 bases, leaving 17 bases between the germline ends.

This chain connects TRBV28 to TRBJ2-7, with a possible D match to TRBD2 (5 bases). This CDR3 spans 12 amino acids. The V end lost 6 bases, the J end lost 8 bases, and 14 bases lay between the germline ends. The germline CDR1 and CDR2 sequences are MDHEN and SYDVKM. CDR3 loop: CASSLTTGKQYF. In DNA form, the CDR3 reads TGTGCCAGCAGCCTCACAACGGGAAAGCAGTACTTC. Supplemented by reference TRBV28 and TRBJ2-7, the full variable domain reads DVKVTQSSRYLVKRTGEKVFLECVQDMDHENMFWYRQDPGLGLRLIYFSYDVKMKEKGDIPEGYSVSREKKERFSLILESASTNQTSMYLCASSLTTGKQYFGPGTRLTVT.

The chain employs TRBV7-2 and TRBJ2-7, with TRBD1 matching 9 bases. The V and J ends lost 1 base and 5 bases, in that order; junction bases with no gene match: 6. The CDR3 length is 15 residues. Per the germline V gene, CDR1 is SGHTA and CDR2 is FQGNSA. Here the CDR3 DNA reads TGTGCCAGCAGCTTAGTCGTACAGGGGGCCAACGAGCAGTACTTC. This encodes CASSLVVQGANEQYF.

The V and J genes are TRBV18 and TRBJ1-1; D is uncertain. The CDR3 consists of 15 residues. The germline CDR1 and CDR2 sequences are KGHSH and LQKENI. Trimming left V 3 bases short and J 0 bases short, with 11 bases between. For the CDR3, the DNA is TGTGCCAGCTCACCTCTTGGTATTCTGAACACTGAAGCTTTCTTT. Translated, it gives CASSPLGILNTEAFF.

This clone showed up just once. The J gene is TRBJ1-2, the V gene TRBV6-5; D is unresolved. Trimming left V 7 bases short and J 8 bases short, with 14 bases between. CDR1 is MNHEY and CDR2 is SVGAGI in the germline V gene. This CDR3 contains 12 residues. The CDR3 sequence: CASTGNRVGYTF. The CDR3 coding sequence is TGTGCCAGCACTGGGAACAGAGTAGGCTACACCTTC.

The V gene is TRBV5-1, the J gene TRBJ2-1; 14 nucleotides agree with TRBD2. The CDR3 is 15 residues long. J gave up 7 bases and V 0 bases, and 0 bases lay outside the gene matches. CDR1 and CDR2 (germline): SGHRS, YFSETQ. CDR3 in amino acids: CASSLGLAGGNEQFF. DNA of the CDR3: TGCGCCAGCAGCTTGGGACTAGCGGGAGGGAATGAGCAGTTCTTC. Complete variable domain (other parts from reference TRBV5-1 and TRBJ2-1): KAGVTQTPRYLIKTRGQQVTLSCSPISGHRSVSWYQQTPGQGLQFLFEYFSETQRNKGNFPGRFSGRQFSNSRSEMNVSTLELGDSALYLCASSLGLAGGNEQFFGPGTRLTVL.

This clone was detected once. This chain uses TRBV7-2 with TRBJ2-3; D is possibly TRBD2 (5 bases). In germline, CDR1 is SGHTA, CDR2 FQGNSA. This CDR3 has 16 residues. Trimming shortened V by 7 bases and J by 3 bases, and 20 bases separated the two germline ends. The CDR3 DNA reads TGTGCCAGCAAGCGAACGGGCCTGTCGGGAACAGATACGCAGTATTTT. It encodes CASKRTGLSGTDTQYF.

This clone was seen ten or more times. The chain links TRBV19 to TRBJ1-2; 9 bases are shared with TRBD1. Trimming cost V 7 bases and J 2 bases; bases outside gene matches: 5. The CDR3 has 14 residues. CDR1 LNHDA and CDR2 SQIVND come from the germline V gene (reference sequence). CDR3 nucleotides: TGTGCCAGTATAAGGACAGGGGAAAACTATGGCTACACCTTC. It yields the protein CASIRTGENYGYTF.

This rearrangement joins TRBV7-3 to TRBJ2-1; 8 bases agree with TRBD1. There are 14 residues in the CDR3. CDR1 and CDR2 (germline): SGHTA, FQGTGA. Trimming cost V 2 bases and J 4 bases; bases outside gene matches: 1. The CDR3 is CASSLQGAYNEQFF. The CDR3, as DNA: TGTGCCAGCAGCTTACAGGGGGCGTACAATGAGCAGTTCTTC. Full variable domain (missing parts from reference TRBV7-3 and TRBJ2-1): GAGVSQTPSNKVTEKGKYVELRCDPISGHTALYWYRQSLGQGPEFLIYFQGTGAADDSGLPNDRFFAVRPEGSVSTLKIQRTERGDSAVYLCASSLQGAYNEQFFGPGTRLTVL.

The V and J genes are TRBV9 and TRBJ2-7; TRBD2 is a possible D gene (6 bases). Trimming left V 0 bases short and J 3 bases short, with 13 bases between. Germline V gives CDR1 SGDLS, CDR2 YYNGEE. The CDR3 contains 15 residues. In DNA form, the CDR3 reads TGTGCCAGCAGCGTAGGGTTTCAGGGAGGCTACGAGCAGTACTTC. Its protein is CASSVGFQGGYEQYF. Complete variable domain (other parts from reference TRBV9 and TRBJ2-7): DSGVTQTPKHLITATGQRVTLRCSPRSGDLSVYWYQQSLDQGLQFLIQYYNGEERAKGNILERFSAQQFPDLHSELNLSSLELGDSALYFCASSVGFQGGYEQYFGPGTRLTVT.

The chain recombines TRBV19 with TRBJ1-4; D possibly corresponds to TRBD1 (5 bases). The germline CDR1 and CDR2 sequences are LNHDA and SQIVND (reference sequence). The length of the CDR3 is 14 residues. With 4 bases removed from V and 6 bases from J, the gap between germline ends came to 12 bases. CDR3 in DNA: TGTGCCAGTAGTAAAAGGGGAGGAGATGAAAAACTGTTTTTT. Translated, it gives CASSKRGGDEKLFF.

V is TRBV15 and J is TRBJ2-5; 8 bases fit TRBD2. The CDR3 runs 16 residues. The germline V gene has CDR1 LNHNV and CDR2 YYDKDF (reference sequence). The ends lost 9 bases at V and 1 base at J; junction bases unmatched: 13. CDR3 protein: CATSVSISGAQETQYF. As DNA, the CDR3 is TGTGCCACGAGTGTCTCTATTAGCGGGGCCCAAGAGACCCAGTACTTC.

The V and J genes are TRBV4-1 and TRBJ1-5; tentative D call: TRBD1 (5 bases). This CDR3 has 16 amino acids. The V end lost 0 bases, the J end lost 7 bases, and 16 bases lay between the germline ends. CDR1 and CDR2 (germline): MGHRA, YSYEKL. Here the CDR3 reads CASSQDIAGFGQPQHF. The CDR3 DNA sequence: TGCGCCAGCAGCCAAGATATCGCAGGGTTTGGACAGCCCCAGCATTTT.

The gene calls are TRBV6-2 or TRBV6-3 and TRBJ2-1; unclear D gene. The V end lost 6 bases, the J end lost 8 bases, and 8 bases lay between the germline ends. Germline V gene sequence: CDR1 MNHEY, CDR2 SVGEGT. This CDR3 has 11 amino acids. The CDR3, as DNA: TGTGCCAGCAGCCGTCATTATGAGCAGTTCTTC. This encodes CASSRHYEQFF.

This chain uses TRBV5-1 with TRBJ2-1, with no clear D. The CDR3 length is 14 residues. The V end was cut by 0 bases, the J end by 3 bases, with 7 bases between. The germline V gene has CDR1 SGHRS and CDR2 YFSETQ. The CDR3 sequence is CASSLDSRYNEQFF. For the CDR3, the DNA is TGCGCCAGCAGCTTGGACAGTCGCTACAATGAGCAGTTCTTC. Full variable domain (missing parts from reference TRBV5-1 and TRBJ2-1): KAGVTQTPRYLIKTRGQQVTLSCSPISGHRSVSWYQQTPGQGLQFLFEYFSETQRNKGNFPGRFSGRQFSNSRSEMNVSTLELGDSALYLCASSLDSRYNEQFFGPGTRLTVL.

The chain combines TRBV19 with TRBJ1-2, with 8 bases identical to TRBD1. CDR3 length: 16 residues. V dropped 4 bases and J dropped 7; count of bases not matched to a gene: 14. Germline CDR1 LNHDA, CDR2 SQIVND (reference sequence). CDR3 protein: CASSNGARTGNSGYTF. The CDR3 nucleotides read TGTGCCAGTAGTAATGGTGCACGGACAGGGAACAGTGGCTACACCTTC.

The chain joins TRBV6-4 to TRBJ1-1; 8 nucleotides match TRBD1. V was pared by 8 bases and J by 3 bases, with 11 bases of the junction left unmatched. The CDR3 length is 15 residues. Germline V gene lookup returns CDR1 MRHNA and CDR2 SNTAGT. CDR3 nucleotides: TGTGCCAGCCAACTCGACAGGGGCGGTGACACTGAAGCTTTCTTT. Translation gives CASQLDRGGDTEAFF.

V and J are TRBV7-9 and TRBJ1-2; no definite D call. The V and J ends lost 5 bases and 4 bases respectively, with 8 bases between them. Germline values: CDR1 SEHNR, CDR2 FQNEAQ (reference sequence). The length of the CDR3 is 12 residues. The CDR3 region has the DNA TGTGCCAGCAGCACGGACGGCTATGGCTACACCTTC. Protein product: CASSTDGYGYTF.

V usage is TRBV9 and J usage is TRBJ2-2; D gene uncertain. V was clipped by 1 base and J by 0 bases, with 7 bases between them. Germline values: CDR1 SGDLS, CDR2 YYNGEE. The CDR3 has 15 amino acids. CDR3 in amino acids: CASSVMRANTGELFF. CDR3 nucleotide sequence: TGTGCCAGCAGCGTAATGCGTGCGAACACCGGGGAGCTGTTTTTT.

The chain joins TRBV7-2 to TRBJ2-1; D ambiguous. The V end was cut by 2 bases, the J end by 8 bases, with 7 bases between. Per the germline V gene, CDR1 is SGHTA and CDR2 is FQGNSA. The CDR3 sequence is 12 residues long. CDR3 DNA: TGTGCCAGCAGCTTATTCGGGTATGAGCAGTTCTTC. It translates to CASSLFGYEQFF.

The chain combines TRBV11-3 with TRBJ2-1; possibly TRBD2 for D (6 bases). The V end was cut by 0 bases, the J end by 5 bases, with 17 bases between. The CDR3 contains 17 residues. Per the germline V gene, CDR1 is SGHNT and CDR2 is YENEEA. The CDR3 bases are TGTGCCAGCAGCTTAGATTTAGCGGCGGGCTATAACAATGAGCAGTTCTTC. Translated: CASSLDLAAGYNNEQFF.

V gene TRBV19 combines with J gene TRBJ2-7, with D tentatively TRBD1 or TRBD2 (5 bases each). V was clipped by 5 bases and J by 3 bases, with 11 bases between them. Germline V gene sequence: CDR1 LNHDA, CDR2 SQIVND (reference sequence). The CDR3 is 13 residues long. The CDR3 DNA sequence: TGTGCCAGTAGTTCTAATGGGGGCTACGAGCAGTACTTC. Its translation is CASSSNGGYEQYF.